These 18 T cell receptor beta chains share one sample of origin, sequenced in a study of T cells after yellow fever vaccination. MiXCR, run by TCRdb on the 5' RACE reads, gives a single entry per CDR3 protein. The repertoire includes approximately 85,000 distinct CDR3 sequences, 10% to 15% of them detected once, and around 23% sits in the top ten. Sequencing was performed on CD8+ T cells not binding an NS4B(214-222) dextramer, sorted from PBMCs, taken around 3 weeks after the first yellow fever vaccination. Receptor source: a man younger than 35 who received the YFV17D yellow fever vaccine.

The V and J genes are TRBV28 and TRBJ2-1; D not resolved. Germline V gene data show CDR1 as MDHEN and CDR2 as SYDVKM. Between the trimmed V and J ends, which lost 6 bases and 7 bases, there was a span of 19 bases. This CDR3 is built from 15 residues. The CDR3 DNA is TGTGCCAGCAGACTGGACCAACGGAGCATAAATGAGCAGTTCTTC. Its translation: CASRLDQRSINEQFF. Full variable domain (missing parts from reference TRBV28 and TRBJ2-1): DVKVTQSSRYLVKRTGEKVFLECVQDMDHENMFWYRQDPGLGLRLIYFSYDVKMKEKGDIPEGYSVSREKKERFSLILESASTNQTSMYLCASRLDQRSINEQFFGPGTRLTVL.

This clonotype was picked up a small number of times. V and J are TRBV29-1 and TRBJ2-1; no clear D gene. The ends were cut back, 4 bases at V and 2 bases at J, with 9 bases in the middle. CDR3 length: 13 residues. Germline CDR1 reads SQVTM; CDR2 reads ANQGSEA. CDR3 loop: CSVVQPTYNEQFF. The CDR3 nucleotides read TGCAGCGTTGTACAGCCAACCTACAATGAGCAGTTCTTC.

The table lists this clonotype with a few counts. The V gene is TRBV6-4, the J gene TRBJ2-1; D is uncertain. The CDR3 is 17 amino acids. CDR1 and CDR2 (germline): MRHNA, SNTAGT. V lost 3 bases, J lost 2 bases, and 17 bases lay in between. The CDR3 nucleotides are TGTGCCAGCAGTGAACCACCGGACGGATCAACCTACAATGAGCAGTTCTTC. This gives the protein CASSEPPDGSTYNEQFF.

This clonotype was seen more than once but under ten times. J is TRBJ2-3 and V is TRBV3-1; 9 nucleotides align to TRBD2. There are 16 residues in the CDR3. V lost 1 base to trimming and J lost 5 bases; unmatched junction nucleotides: 7. Germline values: CDR1 LGHDT, CDR2 YNNKEL (reference sequence). The CDR3 region has the DNA TGTGCCAGCAGCCAAGGTCGGGGACTAGCAGGAGATACGCAGTATTTT. This encodes CASSQGRGLAGDTQYF.

This clonotype has only a few counts. The chain combines TRBV18 with TRBJ2-1, with TRBD2 identical over 7 bases. V gave up 2 bases and J gave up 7 bases; unmatched junction bases: 8. The V gene's germline CDR1 is KGHSH and CDR2 LQKENI. The CDR3 consists of 15 residues. This CDR3 is CASSPARGGRNEQFF. In nucleotides, the CDR3 is TGTGCCAGCTCACCAGCCCGCGGGGGTCGGAATGAGCAGTTCTTC.

The V call is TRBV19, the J call TRBJ2-1; 13 positions agree with TRBD2. The V and J ends lost 7 bases and 9 bases, in that order; junction bases with no gene match: 6. Germline CDR1 reads LNHDA; CDR2 reads SQIVND (reference sequence). This CDR3 has 14 amino acids. The CDR3 region has the DNA TGTGCCAGTAACGAACTAGCGGGGGGGCGTGAGCAGTTCTTC. It yields the protein CASNELAGGREQFF.

The V gene is TRBV4-3, the J gene TRBJ2-1, with TRBD2 as a possible D gene (5 bases). In germline, CDR1 is LGHNA, CDR2 YSLEER. The CDR3 contains 16 residues. V was shortened by 3 bases and J by 0 bases, with 12 bases between the two germline ends. CDR3 in amino acids: CASSHGLPSSYNEQFF. The DNA of the CDR3 is TGCGCCAGCAGCCACGGACTTCCGAGCTCCTACAATGAGCAGTTCTTC.

This clonotype was detected a few times. This rearrangement joins TRBV12-3 or TRBV12-4 to TRBJ2-2, with D unresolved. This CDR3 is built from 16 residues. The V and J ends lost 4 bases and 0 bases respectively, with 12 bases between them. The CDR3 coding sequence is TGTGCCAGCAGTTCTTACGACATGGCGAACACCGGGGAGCTGTTTTTT. This sequence encodes CASSSYDMANTGELFF.

This clonotype was counted a few times. The chain is built from TRBV29-1 and TRBJ2-1; D is possibly TRBD1 or TRBD2 (5 bases each). The V and J ends lost 3 bases and 0 bases respectively, with 9 bases between them. Germline lookup yields CDR1 SQVTM and CDR2 ANQGSEA. This CDR3 is built from 14 residues. This CDR3 is CSVEGVISYNEQFF. The CDR3 nucleotides read TGCAGCGTTGAGGGGGTCATCTCCTACAATGAGCAGTTCTTC.

The rearrangement uses TRBV6-1 and TRBJ2-5; D perhaps matches TRBD2 (7 bases). Trimming took off 6 bases at V and 1 base at J, with 12 bases between the two ends. Germline V gives CDR1 MNHNS, CDR2 SASEGT. There are 14 residues in the CDR3. Here the CDR3 DNA reads TGTGCCAGCAGCGATAGGGGGGGCCAAGAGACCCAGTACTTC. It codes for CASSDRGGQETQYF.

CDR3 coding DNA: TGTGCCTGGAGTGTACTGGGCCAACAGGAGCAGTTCTTC. This gives the protein CAWSVLGQQEQFF. This sequence joins TRBV30 and TRBJ2-1; D is ambiguous. Germline CDR1 GTSNPN, CDR2 SVGIG (reference sequence). This CDR3 spans 13 amino acids. Trimming cost V 0 bases and J 10 bases, with 13 bases left between them.

This clonotype was counted at least ten times. This chain uses TRBV4-1 with TRBJ1-1; D is uncertain. The CDR3 consists of 13 residues. CDR1 is MGHRA, CDR2 YSYEKL, per germline. Trimming removed 0 bases from V and 1 base from J, with 3 bases in between. Written as DNA, the CDR3 is TGCGCCAGCAGCCAAGACAGGAACACTGAAGCTTTCTTT. Amino acid sequence: CASSQDRNTEAFF.

This chain connects TRBV15 to TRBJ1-5; no clear D gene. This CDR3 has 14 residues. Germline V gives CDR1 LNHNV, CDR2 YYDKDF (reference sequence). Trimming removed 5 bases at V and 4 bases at J, with 12 bases between. CDR3 DNA: TGTGCCACCAGCCTGAGGCCCCCTAATCAGCCCCAGCATTTT. Residues: CATSLRPPNQPQHF.

This clonotype has a handful of counts. The gene calls are TRBV5-7 and TRBJ1-1; 11 positions agree with TRBD1. TRBV5-7 is an ORF, and what it does is uncertain. The CDR3 length is 15 residues. V lost 4 bases, J lost 5 bases, and 7 bases stayed unmatched. CDR3 sequence (DNA): TGTGCCAGCAGCCCGTCCGGGACAGGGGGAACTGAAGCTTTCTTT. Encoded protein: CASSPSGTGGTEAFF.

The J gene is TRBJ2-1, the V gene TRBV3-1; 10 bases are a match to TRBD2. This CDR3 contains 16 residues. Per the germline V gene, CDR1 is LGHDT and CDR2 is YNNKEL (reference sequence). Trimming took 0 bases from V and 7 from J; bases not matched to a gene: 6. The CDR3 DNA is TGTGCCAGCAGCCAAGATGGCAGACTAGCGGGTAATGAGCAGTTCTTC. Protein: CASSQDGRLAGNEQFF.

The DNA for the CDR3 is TGTGCCAGCAGCTTAGGCCGGCAGCCCCAGCATTTT. Its translation: CASSLGRQPQHF. The rearrangement links TRBV7-2 to TRBJ1-5, with no clear D. The CDR3 consists of 12 residues. V was cut by 1 base and J by 7 bases, with 5 bases left in between. Germline loops: CDR1 SGHTA, CDR2 FQGNSA.

This sequence joins TRBV19 and TRBJ1-5; D is ambiguous. Germline V CDR1 and CDR2: LNHDA, SQIVND (reference sequence). V lost 3 bases and J 3 bases, leaving 6 bases between the germline ends. This CDR3 spans 13 amino acids. In nucleotides, the CDR3 is TGTGCCAGTAGTATGATCGACAATCAGCCCCAGCATTTT. This gives the protein CASSMIDNQPQHF.

The chain joins TRBV19 to TRBJ2-7; no firm D call. Per the germline V gene, CDR1 is LNHDA and CDR2 is SQIVND (reference sequence). V was pared by 5 bases and J by 4 bases, with 12 bases between. There are 13 residues in the CDR3. CDR3 bases: TGTGCCAGTAGTCCGGCCCCCGGGTACGAGCAGTACGTC. It codes for CASSPAPGYEQYV.